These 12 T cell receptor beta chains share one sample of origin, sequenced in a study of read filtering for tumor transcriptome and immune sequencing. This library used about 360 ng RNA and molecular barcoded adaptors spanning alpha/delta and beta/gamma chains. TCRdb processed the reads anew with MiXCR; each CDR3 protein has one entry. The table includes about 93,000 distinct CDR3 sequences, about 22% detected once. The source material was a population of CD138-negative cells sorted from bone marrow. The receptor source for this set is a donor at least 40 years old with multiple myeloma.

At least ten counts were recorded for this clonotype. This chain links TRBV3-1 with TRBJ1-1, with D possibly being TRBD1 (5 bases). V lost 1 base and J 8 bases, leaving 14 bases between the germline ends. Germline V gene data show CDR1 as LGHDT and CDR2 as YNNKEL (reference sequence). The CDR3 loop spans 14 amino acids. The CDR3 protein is CASSQGMTGTEAFF. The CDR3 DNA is TGTGCCAGCAGCCAAGGAATGACTGGGACCGAAGCTTTCTTT.

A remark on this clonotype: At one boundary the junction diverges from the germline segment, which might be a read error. CDR3 bases: TGTGCCAGCGGTTACGTGGGGATCCATCAGCCCCAGCATTTT. The encoded protein is CASGYVGIHQPQHF. The rearrangement uses TRBV6-5 and TRBJ1-5; no firm D call. The germline CDR1 and CDR2 sequences are MNHEY and SVGAGI. CDR3 size: 14 residues.

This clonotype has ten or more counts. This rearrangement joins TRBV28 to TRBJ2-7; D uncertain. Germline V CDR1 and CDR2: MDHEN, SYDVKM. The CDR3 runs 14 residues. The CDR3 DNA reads TGTACATCTCATGGGTCTCGTTTATCCTACGAGCAGTACTTC. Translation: CTSHGSRLSYEQYF. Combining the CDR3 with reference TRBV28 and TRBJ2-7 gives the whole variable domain DVKVTQSSRYLVKRTGEKVFLECVQDMDHENMFWYRQDPGLGLRLIYFSYDVKMKEKGDIPEGYSVSREKKERFSLILESASTNQTSMYLCTSHGSRLSYEQYFGPGTRLTVT.

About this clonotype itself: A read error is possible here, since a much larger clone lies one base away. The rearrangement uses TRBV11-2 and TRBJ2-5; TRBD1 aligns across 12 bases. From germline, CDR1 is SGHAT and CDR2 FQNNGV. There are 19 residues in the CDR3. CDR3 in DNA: TGTGCCGGCAGCTTCTTTCCTCCGGGACAGGGGGCCCGTCATGAGACCCAGTACTTC. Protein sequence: CAGSFFPPGQGARHETQYF.

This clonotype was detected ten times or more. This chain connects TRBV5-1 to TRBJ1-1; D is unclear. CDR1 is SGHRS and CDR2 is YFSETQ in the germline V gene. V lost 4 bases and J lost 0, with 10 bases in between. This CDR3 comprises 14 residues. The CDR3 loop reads CASSVASMNTEAFF. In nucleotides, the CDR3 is TGCGCCAGCAGCGTGGCCAGCATGAACACTGAAGCTTTCTTT.

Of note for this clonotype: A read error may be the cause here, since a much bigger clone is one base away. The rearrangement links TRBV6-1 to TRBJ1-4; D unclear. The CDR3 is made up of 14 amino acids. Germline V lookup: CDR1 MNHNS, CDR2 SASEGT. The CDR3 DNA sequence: TGTGTCAGCCTCCCGGGCAGCGATAATGAAAAACTGTTTTTT. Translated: CVSLPGSDNEKLFF.

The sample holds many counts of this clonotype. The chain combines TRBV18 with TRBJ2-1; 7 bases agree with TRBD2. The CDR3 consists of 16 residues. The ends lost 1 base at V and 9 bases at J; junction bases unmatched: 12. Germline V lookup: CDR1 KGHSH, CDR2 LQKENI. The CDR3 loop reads CASSPLISRGVSEQFF. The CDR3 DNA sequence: TGTGCCAGCTCACCACTAATAAGCCGGGGGGTGAGTGAGCAGTTCTTC.

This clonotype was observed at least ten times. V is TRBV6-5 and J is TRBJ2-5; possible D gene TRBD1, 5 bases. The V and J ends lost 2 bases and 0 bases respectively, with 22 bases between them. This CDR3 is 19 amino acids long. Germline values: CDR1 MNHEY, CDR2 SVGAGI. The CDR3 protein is CASSYGRIGAIMYQETQYF. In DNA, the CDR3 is TGTGCCAGCAGTTACGGTCGGATAGGGGCAATAATGTACCAAGAGACCCAGTACTTC.

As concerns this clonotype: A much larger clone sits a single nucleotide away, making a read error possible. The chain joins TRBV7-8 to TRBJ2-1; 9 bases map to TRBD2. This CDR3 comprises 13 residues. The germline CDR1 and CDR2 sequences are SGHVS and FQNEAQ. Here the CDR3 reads CAGSLGGGGEQFF. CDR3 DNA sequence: TGTGCCGGCAGCTTAGGCGGGGGGGGTGAGCAGTTCTTC.

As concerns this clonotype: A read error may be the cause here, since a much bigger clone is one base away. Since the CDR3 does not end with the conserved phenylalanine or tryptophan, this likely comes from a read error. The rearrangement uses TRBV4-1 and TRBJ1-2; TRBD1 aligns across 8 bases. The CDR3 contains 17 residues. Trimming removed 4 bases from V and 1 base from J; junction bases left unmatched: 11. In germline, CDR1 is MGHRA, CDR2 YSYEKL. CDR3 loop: CASSPASTGQVNYGYTL. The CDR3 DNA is TGCGCCAGCAGCCCAGCATCAACGGGACAGGTTAACTATGGCTACACCCTC.

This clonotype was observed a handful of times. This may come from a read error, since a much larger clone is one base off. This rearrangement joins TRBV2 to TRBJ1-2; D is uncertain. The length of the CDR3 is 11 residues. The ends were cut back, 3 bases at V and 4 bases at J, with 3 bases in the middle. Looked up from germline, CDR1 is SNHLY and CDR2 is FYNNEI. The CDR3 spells CASSDGYGYTF. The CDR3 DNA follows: TGTGCCAGCAGTGATGGCTATGGCTACACCTTC.

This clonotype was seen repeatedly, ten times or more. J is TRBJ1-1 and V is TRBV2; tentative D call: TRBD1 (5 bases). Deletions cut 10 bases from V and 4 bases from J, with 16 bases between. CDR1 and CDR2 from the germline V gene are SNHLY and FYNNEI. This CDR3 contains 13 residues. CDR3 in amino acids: CAIVRGVGTEAFF. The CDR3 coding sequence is TGTGCCATCGTCCGGGGGGTCGGCACTGAAGCTTTCTTT.